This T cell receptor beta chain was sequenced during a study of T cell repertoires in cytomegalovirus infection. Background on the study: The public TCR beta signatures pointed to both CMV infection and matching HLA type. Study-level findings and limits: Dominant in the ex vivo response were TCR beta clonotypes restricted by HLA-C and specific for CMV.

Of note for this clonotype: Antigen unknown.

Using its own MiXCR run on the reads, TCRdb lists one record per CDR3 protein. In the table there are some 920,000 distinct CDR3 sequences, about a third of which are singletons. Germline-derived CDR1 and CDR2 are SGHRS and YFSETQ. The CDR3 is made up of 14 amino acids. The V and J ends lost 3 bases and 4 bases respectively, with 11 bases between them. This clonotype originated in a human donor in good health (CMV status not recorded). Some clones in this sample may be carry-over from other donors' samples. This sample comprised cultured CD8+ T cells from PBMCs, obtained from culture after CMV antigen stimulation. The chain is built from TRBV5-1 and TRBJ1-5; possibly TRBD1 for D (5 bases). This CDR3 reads CASSWGVGNQPQHF. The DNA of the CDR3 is TGCGCCAGCAGCTGGGGGGTAGGGAATCAGCCCCAGCATTTT. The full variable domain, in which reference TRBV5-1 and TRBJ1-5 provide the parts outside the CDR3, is KAGVTQTPRYLIKTRGQQVTLSCSPISGHRSVSWYQQTPGQGLQFLFEYFSETQRNKGNFPGRFSGRQFSNSRSEMNVSTLELGDSALYLCASSWGVGNQPQHFGDGTRLSIL.